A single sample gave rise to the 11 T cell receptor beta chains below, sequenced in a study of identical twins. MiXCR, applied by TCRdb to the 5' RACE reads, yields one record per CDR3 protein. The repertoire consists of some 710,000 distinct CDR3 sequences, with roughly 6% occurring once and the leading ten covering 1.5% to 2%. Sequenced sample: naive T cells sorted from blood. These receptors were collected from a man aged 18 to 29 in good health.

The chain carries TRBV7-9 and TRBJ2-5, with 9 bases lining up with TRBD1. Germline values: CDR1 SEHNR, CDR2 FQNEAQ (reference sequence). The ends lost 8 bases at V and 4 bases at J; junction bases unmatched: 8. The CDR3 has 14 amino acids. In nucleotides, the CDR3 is TGTGCCAGCGCCCTTCCACAGGGGGCAGAGACCCAGTACTTC. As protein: CASALPQGAETQYF.

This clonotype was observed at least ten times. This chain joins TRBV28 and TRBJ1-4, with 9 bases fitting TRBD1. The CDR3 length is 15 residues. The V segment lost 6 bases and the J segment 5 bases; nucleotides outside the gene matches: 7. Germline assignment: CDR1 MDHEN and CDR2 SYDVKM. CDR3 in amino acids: CASRPRDRANEKLFF. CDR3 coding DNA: TGTGCCAGCAGGCCGAGGGACAGGGCAAATGAAAAACTGTTTTTT.

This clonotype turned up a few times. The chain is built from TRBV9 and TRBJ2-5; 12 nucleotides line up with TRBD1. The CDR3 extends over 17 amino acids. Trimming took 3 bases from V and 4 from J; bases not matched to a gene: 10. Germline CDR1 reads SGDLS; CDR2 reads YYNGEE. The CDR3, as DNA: TGTGCCAGCAGCGGACTCGGGACAGGGGGCTACCGAGAGACCCAGTACTTC. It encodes CASSGLGTGGYRETQYF.

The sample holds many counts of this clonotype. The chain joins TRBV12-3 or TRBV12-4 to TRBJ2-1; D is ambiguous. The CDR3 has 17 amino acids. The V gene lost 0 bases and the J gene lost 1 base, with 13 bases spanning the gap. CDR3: CASSLAEVELSYNEQFF. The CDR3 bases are TGTGCCAGCAGTTTAGCTGAGGTAGAGCTGTCCTACAATGAGCAGTTCTTC.

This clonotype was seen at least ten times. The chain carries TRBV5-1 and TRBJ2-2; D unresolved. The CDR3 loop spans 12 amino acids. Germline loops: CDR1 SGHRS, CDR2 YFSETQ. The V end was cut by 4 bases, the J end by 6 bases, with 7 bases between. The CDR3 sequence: CASSLPPGELFF. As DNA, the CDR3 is TGCGCCAGCAGCCTCCCACCCGGGGAGCTGTTTTTT.

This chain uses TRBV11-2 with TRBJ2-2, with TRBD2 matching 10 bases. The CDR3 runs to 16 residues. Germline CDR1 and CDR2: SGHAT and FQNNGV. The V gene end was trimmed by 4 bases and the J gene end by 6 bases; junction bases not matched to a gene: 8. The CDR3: CASSSLSGRAPGELFF. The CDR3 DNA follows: TGTGCCAGCAGCTCTCTCAGCGGGAGGGCGCCCGGGGAGCTGTTTTTT.

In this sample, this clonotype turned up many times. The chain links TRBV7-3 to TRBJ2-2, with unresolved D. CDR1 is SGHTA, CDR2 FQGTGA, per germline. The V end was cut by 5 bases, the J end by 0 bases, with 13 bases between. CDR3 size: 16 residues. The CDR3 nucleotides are TGTGCCAGCAGCCCTCAAAGGCTAACGAACACCGGGGAGCTGTTTTTT. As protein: CASSPQRLTNTGELFF.

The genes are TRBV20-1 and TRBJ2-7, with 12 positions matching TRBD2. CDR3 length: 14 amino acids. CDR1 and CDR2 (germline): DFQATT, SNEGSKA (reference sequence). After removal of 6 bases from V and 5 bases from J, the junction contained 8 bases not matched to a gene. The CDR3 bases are TGCAGTGCATCGACTAGCGGGAGAGGCCACGAGCAGTACTTC. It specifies CSASTSGRGHEQYF.

CDR3 amino acids: CASSQDSPNSYNEQFF. For the CDR3, the DNA is TGTGCCAGCAGCCAAGATAGCCCGAACTCCTACAATGAGCAGTTCTTC. This chain uses TRBV4-2 with TRBJ2-1; D not resolved. The V end lost 0 bases, the J end lost 0 bases, and 9 bases lay between the germline ends. The CDR3 contains 16 residues. Germline-derived CDR1 and CDR2 are LGHNA and YNFKEQ.

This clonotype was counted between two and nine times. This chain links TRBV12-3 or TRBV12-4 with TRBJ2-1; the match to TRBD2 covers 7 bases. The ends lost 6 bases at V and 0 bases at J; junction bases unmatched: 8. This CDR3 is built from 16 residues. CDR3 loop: CASRPLALSSYNEQFF. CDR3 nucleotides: TGTGCCAGCAGACCACTAGCGTTAAGCTCCTACAATGAGCAGTTCTTC.

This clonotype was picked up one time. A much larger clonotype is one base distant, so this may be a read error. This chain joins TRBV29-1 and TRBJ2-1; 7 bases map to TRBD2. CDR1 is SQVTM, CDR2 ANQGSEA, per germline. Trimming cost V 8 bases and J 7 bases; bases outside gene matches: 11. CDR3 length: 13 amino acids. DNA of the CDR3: TGCAGCCATGGGACTAACGGAAAAAATGAGCAGTTCTTC. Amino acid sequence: CSHGTNGKNEQFF.